This TCR beta chain was obtained from a study of blood T cells in healthy people across ages. Study-level results: Donors of long life had a larger count of naive CD4+ cells and greater diversity than aged donors.

Primed by a sample-barcoded 5' primer and a J-beta primer mix, a second PCR proceeded for 7 to 11 cycles. Every molecule of cDNA carried a tag from a template-switch adaptor with 12 random nucleotides. TCRdb redid the calling of the 5' RACE reads with MiXCR, one entry per CDR3 protein. This table has about 780,000 distinct CDR3 sequences, 46% appearing once. Germline V CDR1 and CDR2: MDHEN, SYDVKM. The CDR3 spans 14 residues. J lost 6 bases, V lost 5 bases, and 2 bases had no gene match. Each donor was a healthy Caucasian individual from Russia, aged roughly 6 to 95. A remark on this clonotype: Its antigen is unidentified.

The rearrangement joins TRBV28 to TRBJ2-1; TRBD2 matches 12 bases. Sequencing input: blood. The clonotype comes from a man aged 80 or over in good health. The CDR3 DNA sequence: TGTGCCAGCAGTATGACTAGCGGGAGCAATGAGCAGTTCTTC. Its protein product is CASSMTSGSNEQFF.